Each of the 26 T cell receptor beta chains below was sequenced from the same sample in a study of shared clonotypes between healthy human individuals. Method: immunoSEQ multiplex PCR; TCRdb's copy keeps in-frame clones and lacks some. The sample has 980,000 or so clones; approximately 80% are singletons. Sequenced: memory CD4+ T cells sorted from blood. The subset is: CD45RA-negative fraction. The receptor source for this set is a man aged 18 to 30 in good health.

The V gene is TRBV7-2, the J gene TRBJ2-6; D not certain. V was clipped by 2 bases and J by 2 bases, with 7 bases between them. CDR3 length: 15 residues. Germline V gene sequence: CDR1 SGHTA, CDR2 FQGNSA. The CDR3 DNA sequence: TGTGCCAGCAGCTTAAGTCTCCCTGGGGCCAACGTCCTGACTTTC. Translation: CASSLSLPGANVLTF.

The gene calls are TRBV2 and TRBJ2-3; D is unclear. The CDR3 contains 13 residues. The V and J ends lost 5 bases and 4 bases respectively, with 10 bases between them. Germline V gene lookup returns CDR1 SNHLY and CDR2 FYNNEI. CDR3 protein: CASSLARADTQYF. DNA of the CDR3: TGTGCCAGCAGTCTGGCGCGAGCAGATACGCAGTATTTT.

The J gene is TRBJ2-7, the V gene TRBV10-1, with D hard to call. Germline V gene sequence: CDR1 WNHNN, CDR2 SYGVQD (reference sequence). The CDR3 sequence is 14 residues long. Between the trimmed V and J ends, which lost 4 bases and 2 bases, there was a span of 12 bases. CDR3 amino acids: CASSGLSNPYEQYF. The CDR3 bases are TGCGCCAGCAGTGGTCTTAGCAACCCCTACGAGCAGTACTTC.

This clone showed up just a few times. Other DNA sequences within the sample encode an identical CDR3. The gene calls are TRBV30 and TRBJ1-1, with D unclear. The germline V gene encodes CDR1 GTSNPN and CDR2 SVGIG (reference sequence). The V gene lost 0 bases and the J gene lost 1 base, with 6 bases spanning the gap. The CDR3 loop spans 13 amino acids. The CDR3 is CAWSVRWNTEAFF. CDR3 in DNA: TGTGCCTGGAGTGTTAGATGGAACACTGAAGCTTTCTTT.

The V call is TRBV30, the J call TRBJ1-4; TRBD1 aligns across 8 bases. The CDR3 is 12 amino acids. Germline lookup yields CDR1 GTSNPN and CDR2 SVGIG (reference sequence). V lost 3 bases, J lost 8 bases, and 2 bases stayed unmatched. CDR3 nucleotides: TGTGCCTGGAGGGACAGGGCGGAAAAACTGTTTTTT. Protein sequence: CAWRDRAEKLFF.

The rearrangement links TRBV9 to TRBJ2-5; D is perhaps TRBD1 (5 bases). Germline lookup yields CDR1 SGDLS and CDR2 YYNGEE. Trimming removed 0 bases from V and 3 bases from J, with 9 bases in between. The CDR3 length is 14 residues. The CDR3 loop reads CASSVEGREETQYF. The CDR3 coding sequence is TGTGCCAGCAGCGTAGAGGGCAGGGAAGAGACCCAGTACTTC.

Note on this clone: Relative to the germline gene, one junction end is altered; a read error may explain this. The V and J genes are TRBV28 and TRBJ2-7; TRBD1 matches at 7 bases. From germline, CDR1 is MDHEN and CDR2 SYDVKM. The CDR3 totals 12 residues. CDR3: CASSLGGDRVHF. DNA of the CDR3: TGTGCCAGCAGTTTAGGGGGAGACAGGGTCCACTTC.

This clone turned up a few times. This sequence joins TRBV29-1 and TRBJ1-1, with a possible D match to TRBD1 (5 bases). This CDR3 is built from 13 residues. V lost 4 bases and J 4 bases, leaving 13 bases between the germline ends. The germline CDR1 and CDR2 sequences are SQVTM and ANQGSEA. The chain's CDR3 is CSVASGYGTEAFF. Here the CDR3 DNA reads TGCAGCGTTGCCTCAGGGTATGGCACTGAAGCTTTCTTT.

The chain employs TRBV11-3 and TRBJ2-1, with a tentative D call TRBD2 (6 bases). The CDR3 is made up of 16 amino acids. Germline V gives CDR1 SGHNT, CDR2 YENEEA. V was clipped by 0 bases and J by 6 bases, with 15 bases between them. Written as DNA, the CDR3 is TGTGCCAGCAGCTTAGATCATCTGGGACTCCCCAATGAGCAGTTCTTC. Amino acids: CASSLDHLGLPNEQFF.

The table lists this clone with a count of one. This chain uses TRBV6-5 with TRBJ2-7, with D maybe TRBD2 (7 bases). The CDR3 has 15 amino acids. CDR1 and CDR2 (germline): MNHEY, SVGAGI. Trimming removed 7 bases from V and 6 bases from J, with 22 bases in between. CDR3 DNA sequence: TGTGCCAGCACTCGAGGGGGGGCGGCAGCGTCCGAGCAGTACTTC. Translation: CASTRGGAAASEQYF.

Worth noting for this clone: Other DNA sequences from this sample encode an identical CDR3 as well. CDR3 in DNA: TGTGCCAGCAGTGAGCTAGGGACCTACGAGCAGTACTTC. Translating gives CASSELGTYEQYF. The V call is TRBV2, the J call TRBJ2-7; D is ambiguous. There are 13 residues in the CDR3. V dropped 3 bases and J dropped 2 bases, with 8 bases sitting between them. The germline gives CDR1 SNHLY, CDR2 FYNNEI.

V and J are TRBV7-9 and TRBJ1-1; 7 bases fit TRBD1. The length of the CDR3 is 19 residues. The germline V gene has CDR1 SEHNR and CDR2 FQNEAQ (reference sequence). V trimming: 1 base; J trimming: 4 bases; junction bases outside the gene matches: 18. CDR3 in DNA: TGTGCCAGCAGCTTAGGGCTTGGGACAGAAGTTTCGAAGAGCACTGAAGCTTTCTTT. Translation gives CASSLGLGTEVSKSTEAFF.

CDR3 DNA sequence: TGTGCCAGCAGCTTGACTAGGTCCATTGCTCCCCAGCATTTT. Encoded protein: CASSLTRSIAPQHF. The chain employs TRBV5-6 and TRBJ1-5; D not resolved. This CDR3 has 14 amino acids. Germline CDR1 and CDR2: SGHDT and YYEEEE. V gave up 1 base and J gave up 10 bases, with 15 bases separating them. Together with reference TRBV5-6 and TRBJ1-5, the CDR3 gives the full variable domain: DAGVTQSPTHLIKTRGQQVTLRCSPKSGHDTVSWYQQALGQGPQFIFQYYEEEERQRGNFPDRFSGHQFPNYSSELNVNALLLGDSALYLCASSLTRSIAPQHFGDGTRLSIL.

The chain employs TRBV6-5 and TRBJ2-7, with 10 nucleotides matching TRBD2. This CDR3 has 15 amino acids. Germline V lookup: CDR1 MNHEY, CDR2 SVGAGI. With 5 bases clipped from V and 5 bases from J, the junction kept 9 bases outside the gene matches. The CDR3 DNA reads as TGTGCCAGCAGTATATTGGGACTAGCGAAACACGAGCAGTACTTC. Amino acid sequence: CASSILGLAKHEQYF.

This rearrangement joins TRBV28 to TRBJ1-2; D is ambiguous. V lost 3 bases to trimming and J lost 8 bases, with 13 bases between them. Germline V gene data show CDR1 as MDHEN and CDR2 as SYDVKM. This CDR3 spans 13 amino acids. CDR3 DNA sequence: TGTGCCAGCAGTTTCTCGTCTACTCGGGGCTACACCTTC. It yields the protein CASSFSSTRGYTF.

This clone was counted between two and nine times. The genes are TRBV7-2 and TRBJ2-5; 14 bases fit TRBD2. V was clipped by 4 bases and J by 14 bases; unmatched bases: 12. The CDR3 runs to 15 residues. The germline V gene has CDR1 SGHTA and CDR2 FQGNSA. CDR3 DNA sequence: TGTGCCAGCAGCTCAGGGACTAGCGGGAGCCGCCGTCGATACTTC. It is translated as CASSSGTSGSRRRYF.

The chain links TRBV13 to TRBJ2-7, with 8 positions matching TRBD2. The CDR3 spans 14 residues. With 5 bases clipped from V and 5 bases from J, the junction kept 8 bases outside the gene matches. Germline V gene data show CDR1 as PRHDT and CDR2 as FYEKMQ (reference sequence). The CDR3 DNA reads TGTGCCAGCAGCGTTAGCGGGATGATGGACGAGCAGTACTTC. It yields the protein CASSVSGMMDEQYF.

This chain connects TRBV27 to TRBJ1-4; D ambiguous. V lost 5 bases and J 4 bases, leaving 8 bases between the germline ends. The CDR3 is 13 amino acids. Germline V gives CDR1 MNHEY, CDR2 SMNVEV (reference sequence). Here the CDR3 reads CASSRRSNEKLFF. CDR3 coding DNA: TGTGCCAGCAGTCGGCGGAGTAATGAAAAACTGTTTTTT. Full variable domain (rest looked up from reference TRBV27 and TRBJ1-4): EAQVTQNPRYLITVTGKKLTVTCSQNMNHEYMSWYRQDPGLGLRQIYYSMNVEVTDKGDVPEGYKVSRKEKRNFPLILESPSPNQTSLYFCASSRRSNEKLFFGSGTQLSVL.

This clone is a singleton in its sample. V is TRBV10-3 and J is TRBJ2-7; the D gene is possibly TRBD2 (5 bases). Trimming left V 6 bases short and J 6 bases short, with 18 bases between. Germline assignment: CDR1 ENHRY and CDR2 SYGVKD. The CDR3 runs to 14 residues. The CDR3 here is CAISLKPTSGEQYF. In DNA form, the CDR3 reads TGTGCCATCAGCCTGAAGCCTACGAGCGGCGAGCAGTACTTC.

The rearrangement joins TRBV6-5 to TRBJ2-1; D is unclear. The germline CDR1 and CDR2 sequences are MNHEY and SVGAGI. The CDR3 spans 15 residues. Trimming shortened V by 3 bases and J by 0 bases, and 9 bases separated the two germline ends. CDR3 DNA sequence: TGTGCCAGCAGTTATGGGTTGAGCTCCTACAATGAGCAGTTCTTC. Its translation is CASSYGLSSYNEQFF.

For this clone: The same CDR3 can be traced to other DNA sequences in this sample. The rearrangement uses TRBV5-5 and TRBJ1-5; a possible D gene is TRBD1 (5 bases). Germline lookup yields CDR1 SGHKS and CDR2 YYEKEE (reference sequence). V lost 0 bases to trimming and J lost 4 bases, with 8 bases between them. This CDR3 comprises 14 residues. This chain's CDR3 is CASSLVGGNQPQHF. Here the CDR3 DNA reads TGTGCCAGCAGCTTGGTTGGGGGGAATCAGCCCCAGCATTTT. Using reference TRBV5-5 and TRBJ1-5 for the parts outside the CDR3, the full variable domain is DAGVTQSPTHLIKTRGQQVTLRCSPISGHKSVSWYQQVLGQGPQFIFQYYEKEERGRGNFPDRFSARQFPNYSSELNVNALLLGDSALYLCASSLVGGNQPQHFGDGTRLSIL.

V usage is TRBV4-1 and J usage is TRBJ2-4, with D unclear. This CDR3 region has 12 residues. Germline lookup yields CDR1 MGHRA and CDR2 YSYEKL. V was pared by 2 bases and J by 10 bases, with 9 bases between. The CDR3 DNA reads as TGCGCCAGCAGCCAATCTCTTGGTATTCAGTACTTC. Protein: CASSQSLGIQYF.

The chain links TRBV18 to TRBJ2-3, with 9 bases aligning to TRBD2. Germline values: CDR1 KGHSH, CDR2 LQKENI. V was clipped by 2 bases and J by 7 bases; unmatched bases: 10. CDR3 length: 16 residues. CDR3 in amino acids: CASSPKGGGAENTQYF. Here the CDR3 DNA reads TGTGCCAGCTCACCAAAAGGCGGGGGGGCCGAAAATACGCAGTATTTT.

The chain employs TRBV27 and TRBJ1-6; 10 nucleotides agree with TRBD1. This CDR3 has 16 amino acids. V trimming: 5 bases; J trimming: 9 bases; junction bases outside the gene matches: 10. Germline lookup yields CDR1 MNHEY and CDR2 SMNVEV (reference sequence). The CDR3 loop is CASSARDRGRLSPLHF. CDR3 in DNA: TGTGCCAGCAGTGCCCGGGACAGGGGACGACTTTCACCCCTCCACTTT.

This clone has just one count. The rearrangement links TRBV12-5 to TRBJ2-1, with D tentatively TRBD1 (6 bases). The CDR3 has 14 amino acids. The ends were cut back, 3 bases at V and 8 bases at J, with 14 bases in the middle. Per germline, CDR1 LGHNT and CDR2 FRNRAP. CDR3 loop: CASGLGGEYDEQFF. The CDR3 DNA sequence: TGTGCTAGTGGTTTAGGGGGAGAGTACGATGAGCAGTTCTTC.

The CDR3 coding sequence is TGTGCCAGCAGCATTTGGACAGGACCGGATGAAAAACTGTTTTTT. Translated: CASSIWTGPDEKLFF. J is TRBJ1-4 and V is TRBV21-1; the table's D call TRBD1 went unverified against the DNA. TRBV21-1 is shown as a pseudogene. This CDR3 comprises 15 residues.